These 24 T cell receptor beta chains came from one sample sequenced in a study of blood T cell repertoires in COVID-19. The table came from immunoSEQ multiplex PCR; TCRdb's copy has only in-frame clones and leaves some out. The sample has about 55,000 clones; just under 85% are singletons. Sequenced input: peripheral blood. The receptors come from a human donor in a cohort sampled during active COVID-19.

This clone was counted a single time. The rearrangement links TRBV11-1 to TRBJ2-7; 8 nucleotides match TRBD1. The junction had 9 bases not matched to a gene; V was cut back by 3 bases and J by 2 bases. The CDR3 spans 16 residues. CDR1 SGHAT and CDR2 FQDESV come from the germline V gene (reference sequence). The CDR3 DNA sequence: TGTGCCAGCAGCTTGGGAGGACAGGGCTATGCCTACGAGCAGTACTTC. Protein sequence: CASSLGGQGYAYEQYF.

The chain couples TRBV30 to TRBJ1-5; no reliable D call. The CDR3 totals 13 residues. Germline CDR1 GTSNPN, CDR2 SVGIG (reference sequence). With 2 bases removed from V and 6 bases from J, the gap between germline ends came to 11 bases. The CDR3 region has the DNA TGTGCCTGGAGTAGAGGCGAGGGTCAGCCCCAGCATTTT. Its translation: CAWSRGEGQPQHF.

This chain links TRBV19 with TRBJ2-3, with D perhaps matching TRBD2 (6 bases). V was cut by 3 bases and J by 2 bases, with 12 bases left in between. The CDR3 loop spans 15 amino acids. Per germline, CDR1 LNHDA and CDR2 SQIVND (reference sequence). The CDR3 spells CASSITEGITDTQYF. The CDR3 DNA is TGTGCCAGTAGTATCACGGAGGGGATCACAGATACGCAGTATTTT. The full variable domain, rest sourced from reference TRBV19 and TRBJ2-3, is DGGITQSPKYLFRKEGQNVTLSCEQNLNHDAMYWYRQDPGQGLRLIYYSQIVNDFQKGDIAEGYSVSREKKESFPLTVTSAQKNPTAFYLCASSITEGITDTQYFGPGTRLTVL.

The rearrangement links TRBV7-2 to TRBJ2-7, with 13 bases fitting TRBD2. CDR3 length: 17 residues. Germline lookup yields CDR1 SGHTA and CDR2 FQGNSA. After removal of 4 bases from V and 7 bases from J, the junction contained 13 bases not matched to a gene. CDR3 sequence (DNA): TGTGCCAGCAGCTCCCCGACTAGCGGGAGGATATTCTGGGAGCAGTACTTC. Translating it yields CASSSPTSGRIFWEQYF.

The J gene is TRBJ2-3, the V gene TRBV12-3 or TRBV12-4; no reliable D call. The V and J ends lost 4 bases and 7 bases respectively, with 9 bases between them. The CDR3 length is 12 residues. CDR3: CASSYLENTQYF. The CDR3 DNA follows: TGTGCCAGCAGTTACCTTGAGAATACGCAGTATTTT.

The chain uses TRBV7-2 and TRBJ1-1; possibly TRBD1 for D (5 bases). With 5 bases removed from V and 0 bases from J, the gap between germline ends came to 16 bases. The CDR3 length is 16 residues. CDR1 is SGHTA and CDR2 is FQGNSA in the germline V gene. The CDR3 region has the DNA TGTGCCAGCAGCCAACATGGGGCCACTATGAACACTGAAGCTTTCTTT. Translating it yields CASSQHGATMNTEAFF.

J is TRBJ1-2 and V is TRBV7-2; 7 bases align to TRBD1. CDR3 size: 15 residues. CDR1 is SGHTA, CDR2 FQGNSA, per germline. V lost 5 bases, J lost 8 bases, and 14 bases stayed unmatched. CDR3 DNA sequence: TGTGCCAGCAGCCTAGAGGGGACAGTTCCCTCCGGCTACACCTTC. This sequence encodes CASSLEGTVPSGYTF. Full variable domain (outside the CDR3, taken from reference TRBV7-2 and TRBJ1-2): GAGVSQSPSNKVTEKGKDVELRCDPISGHTALYWYRQSLGQGLEFLIYFQGNSAPDKSGLPSDRFSAERTGGSVSTLTIQRTQQEDSAVYLCASSLEGTVPSGYTFGSGTRLTVV.

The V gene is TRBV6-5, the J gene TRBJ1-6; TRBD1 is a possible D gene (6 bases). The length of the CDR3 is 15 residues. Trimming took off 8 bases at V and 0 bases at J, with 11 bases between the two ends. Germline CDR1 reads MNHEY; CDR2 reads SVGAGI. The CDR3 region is CASGEQGSYNSPLHF. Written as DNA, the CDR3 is TGTGCCAGCGGAGAACAGGGCTCCTATAATTCACCCCTCCACTTT.

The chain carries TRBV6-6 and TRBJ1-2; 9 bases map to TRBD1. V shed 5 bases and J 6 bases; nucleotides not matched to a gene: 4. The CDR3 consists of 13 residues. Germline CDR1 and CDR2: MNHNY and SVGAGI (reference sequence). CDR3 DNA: TGTGCCAGCAGTACAGGGGGCAGAGATGGCTACACCTTC. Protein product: CASSTGGRDGYTF.

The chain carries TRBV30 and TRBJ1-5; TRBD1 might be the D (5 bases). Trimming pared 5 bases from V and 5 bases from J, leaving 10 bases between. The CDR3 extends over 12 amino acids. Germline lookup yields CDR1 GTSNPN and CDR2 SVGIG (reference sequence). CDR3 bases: TGTGCCTGGGGGCAGGGTGATCAGCCCCAGCATTTT. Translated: CAWGQGDQPQHF.

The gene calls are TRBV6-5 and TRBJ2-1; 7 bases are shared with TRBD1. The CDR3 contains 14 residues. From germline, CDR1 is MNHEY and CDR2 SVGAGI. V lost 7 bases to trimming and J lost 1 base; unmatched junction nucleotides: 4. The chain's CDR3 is CASTQGDSYNEQFF. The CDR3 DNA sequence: TGTGCCAGCACCCAGGGGGATTCCTACAATGAGCAGTTCTTC.

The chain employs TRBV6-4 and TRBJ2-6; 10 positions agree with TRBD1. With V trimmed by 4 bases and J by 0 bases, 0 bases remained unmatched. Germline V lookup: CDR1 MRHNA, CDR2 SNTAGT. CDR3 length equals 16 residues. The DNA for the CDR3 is TGTGCCAGCAGTGGACAGGGGGCCTCTGGGGCCAACGTCCTGACTTTC. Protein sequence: CASSGQGASGANVLTF.

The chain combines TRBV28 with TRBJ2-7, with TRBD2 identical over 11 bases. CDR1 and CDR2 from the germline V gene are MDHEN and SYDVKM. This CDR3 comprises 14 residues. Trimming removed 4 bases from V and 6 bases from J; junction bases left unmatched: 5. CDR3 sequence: CASSSPGLAAEQYF. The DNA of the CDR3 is TGTGCCAGCAGTTCCCCGGGACTAGCGGCCGAGCAGTACTTC.

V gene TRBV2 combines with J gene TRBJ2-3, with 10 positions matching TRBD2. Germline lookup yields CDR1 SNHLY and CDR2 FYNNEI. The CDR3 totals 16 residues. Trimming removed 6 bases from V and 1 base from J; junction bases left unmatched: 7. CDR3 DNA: TGTGCCAGCAGGAAGCGGGAGGGCTTCGGCACAGATACGCAGTATTTT. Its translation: CASRKREGFGTDTQYF.

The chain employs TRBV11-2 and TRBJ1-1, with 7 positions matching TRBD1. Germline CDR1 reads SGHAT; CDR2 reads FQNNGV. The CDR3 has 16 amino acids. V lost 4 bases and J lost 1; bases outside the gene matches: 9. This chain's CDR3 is CASSSISGTANTEAFF. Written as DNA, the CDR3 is TGTGCCAGCAGCTCAATCTCCGGGACAGCGAACACTGAAGCTTTCTTT.

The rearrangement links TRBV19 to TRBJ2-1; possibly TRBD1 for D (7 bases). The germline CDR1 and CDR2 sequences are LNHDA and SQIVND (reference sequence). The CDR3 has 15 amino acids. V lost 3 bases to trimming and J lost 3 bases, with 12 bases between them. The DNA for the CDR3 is TGTGCCAGTAGTATCAGGGGGGAGGACTACAATGAGCAGTTCTTC. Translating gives CASSIRGEDYNEQFF.

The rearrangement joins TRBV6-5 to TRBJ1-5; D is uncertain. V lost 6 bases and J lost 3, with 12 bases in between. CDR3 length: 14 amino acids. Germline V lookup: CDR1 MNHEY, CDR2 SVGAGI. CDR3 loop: CASSRAIANQPQHF. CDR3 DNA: TGTGCCAGCAGCCGAGCGATAGCCAATCAGCCCCAGCATTTT.

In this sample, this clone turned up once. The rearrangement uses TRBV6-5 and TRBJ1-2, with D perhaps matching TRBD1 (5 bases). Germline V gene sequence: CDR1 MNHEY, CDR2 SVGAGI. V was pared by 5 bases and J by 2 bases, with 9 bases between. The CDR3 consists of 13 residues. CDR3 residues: CASSPDSNYGYTF. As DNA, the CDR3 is TGTGCCAGCAGTCCCGACAGCAACTATGGCTACACCTTC.

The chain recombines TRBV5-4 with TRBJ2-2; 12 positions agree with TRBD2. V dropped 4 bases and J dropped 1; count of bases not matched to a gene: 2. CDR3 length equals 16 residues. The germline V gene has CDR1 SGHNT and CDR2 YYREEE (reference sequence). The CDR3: CASSPSGGGNTGELFF. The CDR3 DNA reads TGTGCCAGCAGCCCTAGCGGGGGGGGGAACACCGGGGAGCTGTTTTTT.

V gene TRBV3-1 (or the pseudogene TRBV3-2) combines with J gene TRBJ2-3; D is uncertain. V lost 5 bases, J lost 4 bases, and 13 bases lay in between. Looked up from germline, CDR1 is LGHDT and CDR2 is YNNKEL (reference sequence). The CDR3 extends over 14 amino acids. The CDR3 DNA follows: TGTGCCAGCAGCGCCCGGCAGACATCAGATACGCAGTATTTT. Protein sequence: CASSARQTSDTQYF.

For the CDR3, the DNA is TGTGCCAGCAGCTCGGGACAGGTGCACACCGGGGAGCTGTTTTTT. Encoded protein: CASSSGQVHTGELFF. The chain employs TRBV4-2 and TRBJ2-2; 8 positions match TRBD1. The CDR3 covers 15 residues. V gave up 5 bases and J gave up 3 bases; unmatched junction bases: 5. Germline V lookup: CDR1 LGHNA, CDR2 YNFKEQ.

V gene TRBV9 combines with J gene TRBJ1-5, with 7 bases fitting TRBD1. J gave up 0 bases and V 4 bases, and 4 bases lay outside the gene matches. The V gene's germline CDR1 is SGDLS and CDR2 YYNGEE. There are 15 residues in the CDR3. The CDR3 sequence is CASSSGGNSNQPQHF. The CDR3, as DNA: TGTGCCAGCAGCTCAGGGGGAAATAGCAATCAGCCCCAGCATTTT.

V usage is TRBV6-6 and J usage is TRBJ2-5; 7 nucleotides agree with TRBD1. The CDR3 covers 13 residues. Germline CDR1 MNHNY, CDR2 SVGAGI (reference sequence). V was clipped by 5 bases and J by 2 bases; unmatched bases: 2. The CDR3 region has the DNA TGTGCCAGCAGTCGACAGGGACAAGAGACCCAGTACTTC. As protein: CASSRQGQETQYF.

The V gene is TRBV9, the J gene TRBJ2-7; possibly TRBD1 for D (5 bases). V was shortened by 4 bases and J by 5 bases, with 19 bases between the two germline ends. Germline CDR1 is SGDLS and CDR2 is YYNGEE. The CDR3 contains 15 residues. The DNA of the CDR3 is TGTGCCAGCAGCTTGGACATCCGATACAACAACGAGCAGTACTTC. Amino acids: CASSLDIRYNNEQYF.